The present T cell receptor (beta chain) was sequenced within a study of cytomegalovirus exposure and HLA in healthy donors (dated by TCRdb to 2016 to 2017). A note on the overall study: In an earlier analysis of 587 of the donors, 250 to 300 Gb of sequence data and 95 million to 130 million unique TCR beta sequences from about 180 million T cells were reported. Four or five DR-DQ haplotypes were handled as single units for association and clustering because linkage in the cohort was strong. In an earlier analysis of 587 of the donors, high-throughput TCR beta sequencing was used to judge whether each TCR beta V gene segment behaved as functional or pseudogenic. To predict cytomegalovirus infection status, the study brought together high-throughput TCR immunosequencing, statistical association of individual TCRs with disease status, and machine learning. To study patterns of TCR occurrence, a later analysis re-analyzed previously published TCR beta repertoires from 500 to 850 donors and added high-resolution HLA genotyping. Besides the first cohort of 500 to 700 subjects, a separate validation cohort made up of about 120 different subjects was used. Of the roughly 420 genotyped donors, 75% to 85% were placed in the genetic ancestry cluster associated with self-reported Caucasian donors. Donor age, sex, ethnicity and CMV serostatus were compiled together with the repertoire data. Roughly 300 gigabases of sequencing data and tens of millions of unique TCR sequences were included in an early release covering about 700 HLA-typed donors. The study aimed to test whether signatures of past pathogen exposure could be identified by cataloging public T cell receptors. The T cell repertoires of about 700 subjects were profiled by immunosequencing and related to cytomegalovirus serostatus. All discovery cohort repertoires had been generated using a single sequencing platform. The number of donors typed differed by locus, with about 629-630 for A, B, C, DRB1 and DQB1, around 560 for DQA1, 606 for DPA1, and 400 to 490 for DPB1. The later analysis used no new phenotypic data to find candidate immune exposures, relying instead on TCR beta sequences and their occurrence across donors. Class I and class II HLA loci were covered by the typing at four-digit resolution. A later genetic analysis took genome-wide SNP genotypes for about three fifths of the 666 donors and used that subset as a discovery cohort. On average, over 200,000 unique TCR beta nucleotide sequences were sequenced per donor among roughly 430 genotyped donors of the cohort, with roughly 18% of those sequences being non-productive.

As to this clone: It lacks a known antigen. Qualities for individual bases were not recorded, and no much larger clone is one base off.

The protocol used for the library was the immunoSEQ multiplex PCR assay. A mixture of 60 forward primers for TCR Vbeta segments and 13 reverse primers for TCR Jbeta segments was used in the multiplex PCR. The CDR3 region of rearranged TCR beta genes was amplified from genomic DNA by a multiplex PCR assay. The amplified TCR beta libraries were sequenced on the Illumina HiSeq System as 87-base-pair reads. From the authors' description of their analysis: In a later analysis, tens of millions of unique TCR beta chains were counted across the 690 or so repertoires, and around 10 million of these chains were shared by at least two donors. Raw reads were error-corrected and collapsed into unique sequences with a nearest-neighbor algorithm that merged closely related sequences to remove PCR and sequencing errors. Alignment of CDR3 sequences to IMGT reference sequences was used to assign V, D and J gene segments. For a sequence to be retained, at least a six-nucleotide match to both a V gene segment and a J gene segment was required. Rearrangements were called productive when the CDR3 lacked stop codons and stayed in frame with V and J; all others were non-productive. Following IMGT convention, CDR3 was defined as the stretch from the second conserved V-encoded cysteine to the conserved J-encoded phenylalanine. In an earlier analysis of 587 of the donors, sequences lacking an unambiguous match to a single V gene segment were excluded. An earlier analysis of approximately 590 of the donors classified V segments as functional when productive rearrangements were above 56.7% and as segregating when the standard deviation between donors was above 5%. A statistical classification framework was built for diagnosing cytomegalovirus status from the catalog of TCR beta chain sequences. A later analysis assigned V and J genes by comparing TCR nucleotide sequences with IMGT/GENE-DB human TR gene sequences. The TCRdist pipeline was used in a later analysis to assign CDR3 sequences and most-parsimonious VDJ recombination scenarios. In a later analysis, every TCR beta chain was defined by the combination of its CDR3 amino acid sequence and its V-gene family, and reads without a unique V-gene family were dropped. As a way to deal with suspected cross-contamination and a sequencing artifact, a later analysis dropped 450 to 700 nucleotide sequences that were highly shared and had low generation probability. In a later analysis, a clonal expansion index was calculated for each public chain from normalized within-repertoire ranks of inferred template counts. A later analysis computed generation probabilities with a VDJ recombination model fitted to out-of-frame rearrangements, and checked the results against IGoR. A later analysis scored TCR-TCR, TCR-HLA and TCR-CMV co-occurrence with hypergeometric tests, applying a repertoire-size bias correction to TCR pairs. False discovery rates were estimated in a later analysis by permuting HLA or CMV assignments 20 times. In a later analysis, co-occurring TCRs were grouped using DBSCAN, with TCRdist sequence similarity added in when clustering inside HLA-allele-positive subsets. Repertoires with fewer than 30,000 or more than 120,000 public chains, plus five repertoires with anomalous nucleotide sharing, were excluded from co-occurrence clustering. TCRdb limited this immuneACCESS table to in-frame rearrangements with V and J called. A share of clones is missing; checked studies link under half to unresolved V genes, and the rest is unexplained. V and J calls and clone size follow that table, whereas D and trimming were derived from the DNA. Present in this sample are 110,000 or so clones, around three quarters of which were seen just once. Jointly, the top ten make up approximately 2% of the sample.

Here is what the overall study found, with its caveats: A few of the identified cytomegalovirus-associated TCR beta chains were confirmed in vitro to be specific for cytomegalovirus antigens. Cytomegalovirus status was reported to be diagnosed by the classifier with high specificity and sensitivity in both the original and validation cohorts. When HLA alleles, especially DR and DQ, strongly co-occurred, TCR associations were difficult to assign to individual alleles. Specific HLA alleles were associated with roughly 16,000 TCR beta sequences at a false discovery rate of 0.05 in a later analysis. A further reported finding was that TCR beta sequences accurately predicted the HLA-A and HLA-B alleles for most subjects in the first cohort. In a later genetic analysis, fewer N-insertions in productive TCRs were reported among donors in an Asian-associated ancestry cluster than the approximately 670-donor mean. Most TCR sequences were observed very rarely across donors, whereas some public TCRs were present in many individuals. In an earlier analysis of fewer than 700 of the donors, most TCR beta V segments appeared in productive rearrangements about 87% or about 30% of the time, broadly matching IMGT annotations. Because HLA typing was missing for some donors at each locus, association tests included only the typed subset. Compared with equally common non-associated chains, HLA-associated TCR beta chains in a later analysis were more clonally expanded and had lower generation probabilities. Some IMGT-functional V segments, including TRBV6-2 and TRBV6-3, could not be told apart with the 87-base-pair reads, so those segments were excluded. Presence/absence analyses assumed roughly uniform sequencing depth across donors, an assumption that may not hold. In a later analysis, the rate of TCR association differed among HLA loci, with DRB1 alleles having the most associated TCRs and HLA-C alleles having the fewest. Several of the top co-occurrence clusters appeared to be linked to parvovirus B19, influenza, CMV and Epstein-Barr virus, according to a later analysis. For the cohort, immune exposure information was limited to CMV serostatus. Linkage disequilibrium might explain the correlated functional status among segregating V segments, but an unknown experimental factor could not be excluded. Only TCR beta chains were sequenced in this cohort, and the absence of alpha or paired-chain data limited detectable features. It was suggested by the authors that the approach could potentially be generalized to other disease states and immunological phenotypes. A later analysis found that most CMV-associated TCR beta chains appeared HLA-restricted, with HLA associations seemingly driven largely by CMV exposure. An association between a missense DCLRE1C variant and V-gene and J-gene trimming of TCR beta chains was found in a later genetic analysis and replicated in an independent cohort. In the study, roughly 160 TCR beta chains were listed as associated with cytomegalovirus. A cluster of highly shared sequence variants was judged likely to be a technical artifact of the sequencing pipeline. Over 15 rarely observed V segments, including chromosome 9 orphons, were excluded from the earlier analysis of approximately 600 of the donors because counts were too low.

The cohort was made up of 500 to 850 healthy bone marrow donors. At the time of sampling, every cohort member was nominally healthy, though immune exposures that went unrecorded were likely present. CMV serostatus was positive for around 310 and negative for about 50% of the roughly 670 cohort members, and was not recorded for this donor. Each donor provided a peripheral blood sample, and peripheral blood mononuclear cells were used for TCR beta sequencing. The Qiagen DNeasy Blood Extraction Kit was used to extract genomic DNA from the blood cell samples. The CDR3 numbers 13 residues from cysteine through phenylalanine. Of the read, only the CDR3 DNA is kept; its 39 bases are in frame from base 1. The germline V gene yields MNHNS for CDR1 and SASEGT for CDR2. Trimming takes 1 base from V and 4 bases from J, and the germline ends sit 8 bases apart.

Material for sequencing was PBMCs. The chain employs TRBV6-1 and TRBJ2-7; no D gene is confidently identified. This clonotype was obtained from a human donor in good health. Here the CDR3 is given as CASSEGQWYEQYF. In nucleotides, the sequence is TGTGCCAGCAGTGAAGGGCAGTGGTACGAGCAGTACTTC.